Shown below are 6 T cell receptor beta chains from a single sample sequenced in a study of T cells after yellow fever vaccination. TCRdb itself ran the 5' RACE reads through MiXCR, one entry per CDR3 protein. The sample has about 250,000 distinct CDR3 sequences, 3.6% seen once. The sample here was PBMCs, taken 15 days after the yellow fever booster vaccination. These receptors originate from a man aged 18 to 30 who received the YFV17D yellow fever vaccine.

Ten or more counts support this clonotype. V and J are TRBV6-2 or TRBV6-3 and TRBJ2-1; 10 bases align to TRBD1. This CDR3 has 16 amino acids. V shed 6 bases and J 6 bases; nucleotides not matched to a gene: 11. Looked up from germline, CDR1 is MNHEY and CDR2 is SVGEGT. The CDR3 DNA sequence: TGTGCCAGCAGCTATCCGACAGGGGGCTCGGGCAATGAGCAGTTCTTC. It codes for CASSYPTGGSGNEQFF.

The sample holds many counts of this clonotype. The gene calls are TRBV7-9 and TRBJ2-7, with 9 nucleotides matching TRBD1. The V gene's germline CDR1 is SEHNR and CDR2 FQNEAQ (reference sequence). This CDR3 spans 15 amino acids. The V segment lost 0 bases and the J segment 3 bases; nucleotides outside the gene matches: 3. CDR3 coding DNA: TGTGCCAGCAGCTTAGCACAGGGGGCAGTCTACGAGCAGTACTTC. It is translated as CASSLAQGAVYEQYF. Variable domain in full (rest from reference TRBV7-9 and TRBJ2-7): DTGVSQNPRHKITKRGQNVTFRCDPISEHNRLYWYRQTLGQGPEFLTYFQNEAQLEKSRLLSDRFSAERPKGSFSTLEIQRTEQGDSAMYLCASSLAQGAVYEQYFGPGTRLTVT.

This clonotype has ten or more counts. The V call is TRBV7-9, the J call TRBJ1-3, with D hard to call. This CDR3 is built from 13 residues. Trimming left V 5 bases short and J 3 bases short, with 8 bases between. Germline lookup yields CDR1 SEHNR and CDR2 FQNEAQ (reference sequence). CDR3: CASSPTDGNTIYF. As DNA, the CDR3 is TGTGCCAGCAGCCCTACAGATGGAAACACCATATATTTT. Full variable domain (outside the CDR3, taken from reference TRBV7-9 and TRBJ1-3): DTGVSQNPRHKITKRGQNVTFRCDPISEHNRLYWYRQTLGQGPEFLTYFQNEAQLEKSRLLSDRFSAERPKGSFSTLEIQRTEQGDSAMYLCASSPTDGNTIYFGEGSWLTVV.

This clonotype was detected many times. For the CDR3, the DNA is TGTGCCAGCAGCTTAAGTTGGCGGGAGACCCAGTACTTC. Its translation is CASSLSWRETQYF. The V gene is TRBV7-3, the J gene TRBJ2-5; D is uncertain. This CDR3 has 13 amino acids. The ends were cut back, 1 base at V and 5 bases at J, with 8 bases in the middle. Germline V gives CDR1 SGHTA, CDR2 FQGTGA.

This clonotype was counted at least ten times. This CDR3 reads CASSQEGSKAGANVLTF. The CDR3, as DNA: TGCGCCAGCAGCCAAGAAGGGAGTAAGGCTGGGGCCAACGTCCTGACTTTC. The chain joins TRBV4-1 to TRBJ2-6; a possible D gene is TRBD2 (5 bases). V was cut by 0 bases and J by 2 bases, with 11 bases left in between. The CDR3 contains 17 residues. Germline V gives CDR1 MGHRA, CDR2 YSYEKL.

This clonotype was detected only a few times. The chain recombines TRBV12-2 with TRBJ2-7; the table's D call of TRBD1 was not tested on the DNA. TRBV12-2 is annotated as a pseudogene. This CDR3 is 12 amino acids long. In DNA form, the CDR3 reads TGTGCAAGTCGCTGTTGGACAGGCGAGCAGTACGTC. This translates into CASRCWTGEQYV.